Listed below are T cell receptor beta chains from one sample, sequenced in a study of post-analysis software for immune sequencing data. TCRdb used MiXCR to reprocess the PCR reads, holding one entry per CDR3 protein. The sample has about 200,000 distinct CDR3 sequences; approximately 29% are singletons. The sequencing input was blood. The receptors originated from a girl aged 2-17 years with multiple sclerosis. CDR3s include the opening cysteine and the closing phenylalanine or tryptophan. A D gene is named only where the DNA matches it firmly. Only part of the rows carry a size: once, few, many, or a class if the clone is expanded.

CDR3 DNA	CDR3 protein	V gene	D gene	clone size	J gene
TGTGCCAGCAGTTACATAGCACCGAGATACACAGATACGCAGTATTTT	CASSYIAPRYTDTQYF	TRBV6-6	-	many	TRBJ2-3
TGTGCCTGGAGTCTTAGGGGTCAGCCCCAGCATTTT	CAWSLRGQPQHF	TRBV30	-	few	TRBJ1-5
TGTGCCAGCAGTTCGACACGGGGGCCCTCCTACAATGAGCAGTTCTTC	CASSSTRGPSYNEQFF	TRBV28	-	-	TRBJ2-1
TGCAGCGTTGGGGGGACAGGGAGGTTTGTCGGGGGCGGGGACTCCTACGAGCAGTACTTC	CSVGGTGRFVGGGDSYEQYF	TRBV29-1	TRBD1	-	TRBJ2-7
TGTGCCAGCAGTTTATGGCCCATCGGGACTGAAGCTTTCTTT	CASSLWPIGTEAFF	TRBV27	-	-	TRBJ1-1
TGTGCCAGCAGCCCCACCGGACAGGGGGGCTATGGCTACACCTTC	CASSPTGQGGYGYTF	TRBV7-9	TRBD1	many	TRBJ1-2
TGCAGCGTAAGCACAGGGAACACTGAAGCTTTCTTT	CSVSTGNTEAFF	TRBV29-1	-	-	TRBJ1-1
TGTGCCAGCAGCTTCGCCGGGAGCTTCGGTTCACCCCTCCACTTT	CASSFAGSFGSPLHF	TRBV7-9	-	-	TRBJ1-6
TGTGCCAGCAGCCAAGGGGACTCCTACAATGAGCAGTTCTTC	CASSQGDSYNEQFF	TRBV3-1	-	few	TRBJ2-1
TGCAGCGTGAAACCGGGACTAGTTTTCGGGTCTGGGAATGAGCAGTTCTTC	CSVKPGLVFGSGNEQFF	TRBV29-1	TRBD2	-	TRBJ2-1
TGTGCCATCAGTGAGTCGGCACACTTCAGCACAGATACGCAGTATTTT	CAISESAHFSTDTQYF	TRBV10-3	-	many	TRBJ2-3
TGCAGCGTCGTGACAGGATATAGCAATCAGCCCCAGCATTTT	CSVVTGYSNQPQHF	TRBV29-1	-	-	TRBJ1-5
TGTGCCAGCAGCTTAGCGCAGGTCTCAGGCAATGGGCAGTTCTTC	CASSLAQVSGNGQFF	TRBV7-8	-	few	TRBJ2-1
TGTACCAGCACCACCGGCGGGACAGGCTACGAGCAGTACTTC	CTSTTGGTGYEQYF	TRBV28	TRBD1	-	TRBJ2-7
TGTGCCAGCAGCTTTGACGGACTCGTCTATGGCTACACCTTC	CASSFDGLVYGYTF	TRBV7-3	-	many	TRBJ1-2
TGTGCCAGCAGTCAGGGGACAGGGACTGATGAAAAACGGTTTTTT	CASSQGTGTDEKRFF	TRBV11-2	TRBD1	-	TRBJ1-4
TGCGCCAGCAGCCAAGAGGGAACAGGGAGGAACTATGGCTACACCTTC	CASSQEGTGRNYGYTF	TRBV4-1	-	many	TRBJ1-2
TGCGCCAGCAGTGGGGTCAGGTTGGGCGAGCAGTACTTC	CASSGVRLGEQYF	TRBV10-2	-	many	TRBJ2-7
TGCACCAGCAGCGTCCGGGGGCAGAACACTGAAGCTTTCTTT	CTSSVRGQNTEAFF	TRBV5-1	-	-	TRBJ1-1
TGTGCCTGGAGCGGTCTAGCGGCTTACAATGAGCAGTTCTTC	CAWSGLAAYNEQFF	TRBV30	TRBD2	-	TRBJ2-1
TGCAGTGCTAGAGATAATGGACGCTCTAACAATGAGCAGTTCTTC	CSARDNGRSNNEQFF	TRBV20-1	-	many	TRBJ2-1
TGTGCCAGCAGTACAGGGAACCAAGAGACCCAGTACTTC	CASSTGNQETQYF	TRBV28	-	many	TRBJ2-5
TGTGCCAGCAGCGGCCGGGCGAACTATGGCTACACCTTC	CASSGRANYGYTF	TRBV7-9	-	many	TRBJ1-2
TGTGCTAGTGGGTGGACGGCCGCAACTAATGAAAAACTGTTTTTT	CASGWTAATNEKLFF	TRBV12-5	-	many	TRBJ1-4
TGCGCCAGCAGCTCGGAGACGGGAGCTGAAGCTTTCTTT	CASSSETGAEAFF	TRBV5-1	-	few	TRBJ1-1
TGCAGTGCCCGACTAGCGGGGATCCAAGAGACCCAGTACTTC	CSARLAGIQETQYF	TRBV20-1	TRBD2	many	TRBJ2-5
TGTGCCAGCAGTCCGGGAGGCGGGTCCCACGAGCAGTACTTC	CASSPGGGSHEQYF	TRBV28	TRBD2	few	TRBJ2-7
TGTGCCGTTGGGACTAGCGGGAGTCCCCACAATGAGCAGTTCTTC	CAVGTSGSPHNEQFF	TRBV24-1	TRBD2	few	TRBJ2-1
TGTGCCAGCAGTTTAGAGGGGGCGGCCAAAAACATTCAGTACTTC	CASSLEGAAKNIQYF	TRBV28	TRBD1	few	TRBJ2-4
TGTGCCAGCTCACAAGGATCATCCCGGGACAGGTTCTTC	CASSQGSSRDRFF	TRBV18	TRBD1	few	TRBJ2-1
TGTGCCAGCATAACCACCTTGGGGGCAGATACGCAGTATTTT	CASITTLGADTQYF	TRBV6-6	-	-	TRBJ2-3
TGCGCCAGCAGCTTGGCCGACAGGGTCCAAGAGACCCAGTACTTC	CASSLADRVQETQYF	TRBV5-1	TRBD1	-	TRBJ2-5
TGCAGCGTTGACTGGGGTAACGGCTACACCTTC	CSVDWGNGYTF	TRBV29-1	-	-	TRBJ1-2
TGTGCCAGCATGCGCCGAACCGAGCAGTACTTC	CASMRRTEQYF	TRBV28	-	many	TRBJ2-7
TGTGCCAGCAGTTTGACAGCCCTTAATGAAAAACTGTTTTTT	CASSLTALNEKLFF	TRBV12-3/TRBV12-4	-	many	TRBJ1-4
TGCGCCAGCATAAACTACTGGACCGAGCAGTACTTC	CASINYWTEQYF	TRBV5-1	-	many	TRBJ2-7
TGCAGTGCTAGCGGGGGGCAAACCTACAATGAGCAGTTCTTC	CSASGGQTYNEQFF	TRBV20-1	-	many	TRBJ2-1
TGTGCCAGCTCCGCCGGGTGGGGGGCAAATGAGCAGTTCTTC	CASSAGWGANEQFF	TRBV3-1	-	-	TRBJ2-1
TGTGCCAGCAGACCCGGGGGCAACAATTCACCCCTCCACTTT	CASRPGGNNSPLHF	TRBV2	-	few	TRBJ1-6
TGTGCCAGCAGTTCCCCGAACAGGGATACTCAGCCCCAGCATTTT	CASSSPNRDTQPQHF	TRBV28	-	many	TRBJ1-5